This T cell receptor (beta chain) was captured by sequencing in a study of blood T cell repertoires in COVID-19. Study-wide background: Samples representing acute and convalescent COVID-19 were sourced from the United States, Italy and Spain. T cells, B-cell-depleted T cells, or PBMCs provided the cDNA or gDNA that served as material.

The J segment lost 10 bases and the V segment lost 3 bases, leaving 12 bases of the junction unmatched. Germline lookup yields CDR1 MNHNS and CDR2 SASEGT. The CDR3 runs to 15 residues. How the authors handled the data: Amplification of reference gene primers was used by the study to estimate nucleated cell counts. Only in-frame clones appear in the TCRdb table, and some are missing; sequencing was by immunoSEQ multiplex PCR. V, J and clone size are taken as reported in that table, and D and trimming were inferred from the DNA itself. The sample consists of tens of thousands of clones, around 84% of them appearing once.

The chain couples TRBV6-1 to TRBJ1-1; 9 nucleotides agree with TRBD1. The clonotype comes from a human donor in a cohort sampled during active COVID-19. The sequenced material came from peripheral blood. As DNA, the CDR3 is TGTGCCAGCAGTGATCAACAGGGGGCGATGGGGGCAGCTTTCTTT. This encodes CASSDQQGAMGAAFF.